Presented here are 30 T cell receptor beta chains from one specimen sequenced in a study of T cell repertoires in cytomegalovirus infection. TCRdb processed the reads anew with MiXCR; each CDR3 protein has one entry. The table lists about 740,000 distinct CDR3 sequences, 35% of them singletons, with 2.5% to 3.5% in the top ten. The specimen sequenced was PBMCs. Receptors were obtained from a human donor in good health (CMV status not recorded). Some clones in this sample may be carry-over from other donors' samples.

In this sample, this clonotype turned up many times. The V and J genes are TRBV7-8 and TRBJ2-2; 7 bases align to TRBD2. The CDR3 covers 17 residues. V lost 0 bases to trimming and J lost 3 bases; unmatched junction nucleotides: 7. CDR1 is SGHVS and CDR2 is FQNEAQ in the germline V gene. The CDR3 DNA sequence: TGTGCCAGCAGCTTAGCGTTGAGCGGGAAAGACACCGGGGAGCTGTTTTTT. Translated, it gives CASSLALSGKDTGELFF.

V is TRBV20-1 and J is TRBJ1-5; D possibly corresponds to TRBD1 (5 bases). The CDR3 loop spans 16 amino acids. The V end lost 2 bases, the J end lost 0 bases, and 14 bases lay between the germline ends. Germline CDR1 DFQATT, CDR2 SNEGSKA (reference sequence). The CDR3 coding sequence is TGCAGTGCTAGATGGGGGAACTTCTATAGCAATCAGCCCCAGCATTTT. This codes for CSARWGNFYSNQPQHF.

This clonotype was found a few times. The chain links TRBV29-1 to TRBJ2-3, with D perhaps matching TRBD1 or TRBD2 (5 bases each). The length of the CDR3 is 14 residues. CDR1 is SQVTM and CDR2 is ANQGSEA in the germline V gene. V lost 3 bases to trimming and J lost 0 bases, with 10 bases between them. DNA for the CDR3: TGCAGCGTTGATTTAGGGACGAGCACAGATACGCAGTATTTT. Amino acids: CSVDLGTSTDTQYF.

As concerns this clonotype: A read error may produce the germline difference seen at one junction end. The chain combines TRBV6-2 or TRBV6-3 with TRBJ2-2, with TRBD1 matching 7 bases. Germline V gene sequence: CDR1 MNHEY, CDR2 SVGEGT. This CDR3 has 14 residues. The CDR3, as DNA: TGTTCCAGCAGTTACGAGACAGGGAATTGGGAGCTGTTTTTT. Its protein product is CSSSYETGNWELFF.

Only a few counts were recorded for this clonotype. This chain connects TRBV6-5 to TRBJ2-5; TRBD2 matches at 9 bases. There are 15 residues in the CDR3. CDR1 is MNHEY and CDR2 is SVGAGI in the germline V gene. J was trimmed by 5 bases and V by 10 bases; bases with no gene match: 14. The CDR3 DNA follows: TGTGCCACCGTAGACGGCGGGAGGGGTGCGGAGACCCAGTACTTC. This codes for CATVDGGRGAETQYF.

To note about this clonotype: The CDR3 carries no conserved terminal phenylalanine or tryptophan, so it likely arises from a read error. No DNA is shown, since the ends of the CDR3 on it are uncertain; the CDR3 is the one TCRdb lists. The V and J genes are TRBV25-1 and TRBJ2-1; the D call TRBD2 from the table was never checked on the DNA. Per germline, CDR1 MGHDK and CDR2 SYGVNS. The CDR3 spans 17 residues, counting both ends. The CDR3 reads CASSGSGSRLGYNEQLL.

This chain joins TRBV2 and TRBJ1-5; 7 nucleotides line up with TRBD1. V was clipped by 7 bases and J by 3 bases; unmatched bases: 3. From germline, CDR1 is SNHLY and CDR2 FYNNEI. The CDR3 totals 13 residues. CDR3 sequence: CASMRGPNQPQHF. In DNA, the CDR3 is TGTGCCAGCATGAGGGGGCCCAATCAGCCCCAGCATTTT.

The table lists this clonotype with a few counts. The genes are TRBV7-9 and TRBJ2-5; D call uncertain. The length of the CDR3 is 14 residues. Trimming pared 7 bases from V and 4 bases from J, leaving 16 bases between. The germline gives CDR1 SEHNR, CDR2 FQNEAQ (reference sequence). CDR3 nucleotide sequence: TGTGCCAGCATCCTCACCGGGTCCGGAGAGACCCAGTACTTC. Its protein product is CASILTGSGETQYF.

This clonotype was seen at least ten times. The CDR3, as DNA: TGTGCCAGCAGTGACCAGGGGGCGCATGAGCAGTTCTTC. Its translation is CASSDQGAHEQFF. The V gene is TRBV2, the J gene TRBJ2-1; 8 bases map to TRBD1. Germline V gene data show CDR1 as SNHLY and CDR2 as FYNNEI. Losses at the gene ends were 3 bases for V and 8 bases for J; bases not matched to a gene: 3. CDR3 length: 13 amino acids.

The rearrangement uses TRBV11-2 and TRBJ2-5; D possibly corresponds to TRBD1 (5 bases). Germline-derived CDR1 and CDR2 are SGHAT and FQNNGV. V gave up 0 bases and J gave up 5 bases, with 13 bases separating them. The CDR3 has 15 residues. The DNA for the CDR3 is TGTGCCAGCAGCTTAGATCACTCAGGGATGGAGACCCAGTACTTC. Translating it yields CASSLDHSGMETQYF.

There are a few counts of this clonotype. V is TRBV12-3 or TRBV12-4 and J is TRBJ2-2, with a possible D match to TRBD2 (5 bases). Trimming removed 10 bases at V and 7 bases at J, with 22 bases between. The length of the CDR3 is 15 residues. CDR3 sequence: CAIPQGPSFFGELFF. CDR3 sequence (DNA): TGTGCCATCCCACAAGGTCCTAGCTTCTTCGGGGAGCTGTTTTTT.

Worth noting for this clonotype: A much larger clonotype is one base distant, so this may be a read error. The chain uses TRBV7-2 and TRBJ2-3; unclear D gene. This CDR3 spans 15 amino acids. Germline V gene data show CDR1 as SGHTA and CDR2 as FQGNSA. The CDR3 sequence: CASSLSRVIADTQNF. The CDR3 DNA reads TGTGCCAGCAGCTTATCAAGGGTCATAGCTGATACGCAGAATTTT.

The chain links TRBV7-6 to TRBJ2-5; 7 bases line up with TRBD1. CDR3 length: 16 amino acids. Looked up from germline, CDR1 is SGHVS and CDR2 is FNYEAQ. V lost 0 bases, J lost 6 bases, and 10 bases stayed unmatched. The CDR3, as DNA: TGTGCCAGCAGCTTAGCCATAGGACAGGCGGAGAAGACCCAGTACTTC. It encodes CASSLAIGQAEKTQYF.

This clonotype occurred many times. The V gene is TRBV7-2, the J gene TRBJ2-3; 13 bases fit TRBD2. The germline V gene has CDR1 SGHTA and CDR2 FQGNSA. V was pared by 5 bases and J by 5 bases, with 7 bases of the junction left unmatched. The CDR3 contains 16 residues. CDR3: CASSGWTSGRGDTQYF. The CDR3 nucleotides are TGTGCCAGCAGCGGATGGACTAGCGGGAGAGGAGATACGCAGTATTTT.

This clonotype was counted only a few times. The rearrangement uses TRBV28 and TRBJ2-7, with 12 bases lining up with TRBD1. This CDR3 region has 16 residues. The ends lost 5 bases at V and 5 bases at J; junction bases unmatched: 10. CDR1 and CDR2 from the germline V gene are MDHEN and SYDVKM. Written as DNA, the CDR3 is TGTGCCAGCAGTACACCGGGACAGGGGGCGGTCAACGAGCAGTACTTC. This encodes CASSTPGQGAVNEQYF.

The sample holds a few counts of this clonotype. The chain combines TRBV7-8 with TRBJ2-2, with 7 bases lining up with TRBD1. J was trimmed by 6 bases and V by 5 bases; bases with no gene match: 9. This CDR3 is built from 15 residues. The germline V gene encodes CDR1 SGHVS and CDR2 FQNEAQ. For the CDR3, the DNA is TGTGCCAGCAGCCCGTTGACAGGGATAGCCGGGGAGCTGTTTTTT. Translated: CASSPLTGIAGELFF.

CDR3 protein: CASSEGPPLSSYEQYF. CDR3 DNA sequence: TGTGCCAGCAGTGAAGGTCCCCCGTTGAGCTCCTACGAGCAGTACTTC. J is TRBJ2-7 and V is TRBV2; D not resolved. The CDR3 totals 16 residues. CDR1 SNHLY and CDR2 FYNNEI come from the germline V gene. V was shortened by 1 base and J by 0 bases, with 13 bases between the two germline ends.

The rearrangement joins TRBV5-1 to TRBJ2-5; D is perhaps TRBD1 (5 bases). Trimming left V 0 bases short and J 4 bases short, with 10 bases between. The CDR3 consists of 14 residues. Per the germline V gene, CDR1 is SGHRS and CDR2 is YFSETQ. CDR3 loop: CASSLEAGRETQYF. In DNA form, the CDR3 reads TGCGCCAGCAGCTTGGAGGCAGGGCGAGAGACCCAGTACTTC.

The chain carries TRBV29-1 and TRBJ1-1; D gene unclear. Germline V gene lookup returns CDR1 SQVTM and CDR2 ANQGSEA. Trimming pared 5 bases from V and 4 bases from J, leaving 11 bases between. This CDR3 comprises 12 residues. The CDR3 loop reads CSVSGRGTEAFF. In nucleotides, the CDR3 is TGCAGCGTTTCTGGGCGGGGCACTGAAGCTTTCTTT.

This chain connects TRBV7-6 to TRBJ2-3; D perhaps matches TRBD1 (6 bases). CDR3 length equals 16 residues. Germline values: CDR1 SGHVS, CDR2 FNYEAQ. Deletions cut 0 bases from V and 4 bases from J, with 14 bases between. CDR3 protein: CASSLAGAPGADTQYF. CDR3 nucleotides: TGTGCCAGCAGCTTAGCGGGGGCTCCGGGTGCAGATACGCAGTATTTT.

V and J are TRBV6-5 and TRBJ1-1; 7 bases agree with TRBD1. CDR1 and CDR2 from the germline V gene are MNHEY and SVGAGI. The J segment lost 4 bases and the V segment lost 4 bases, leaving 12 bases of the junction unmatched. CDR3 length: 16 residues. CDR3 amino acids: CASSSSTGWRGTEAFF. The CDR3 DNA follows: TGTGCCAGCAGTTCCTCGACAGGGTGGAGAGGCACTGAAGCTTTCTTT.

This rearrangement joins TRBV15 to TRBJ2-3; no clear D gene. Germline V lookup: CDR1 LNHNV, CDR2 YYDKDF (reference sequence). The germline V and J ends were trimmed by 4 bases and 8 bases, with 16 bases remaining between them. This CDR3 comprises 14 residues. CDR3 sequence: CATSNTPTSPTQYF. CDR3 DNA: TGTGCCACCAGCAACACTCCGACTTCCCCTACGCAGTATTTT.

This clonotype has a count of ten or more. The chain couples TRBV7-2 to TRBJ1-2; TRBD1 matches at 10 bases. The CDR3 is 13 residues long. J lost 8 bases, V lost 5 bases, and 5 bases had no gene match. Germline V gene data show CDR1 as SGHTA and CDR2 as FQGNSA. Here the CDR3 reads CASSPDRGRGYTF. CDR3 nucleotides: TGTGCCAGCAGCCCAGACAGGGGGCGAGGCTACACCTTC.

This clonotype showed up many times. This rearrangement joins TRBV7-9 to TRBJ1-1; D call uncertain. CDR3 size: 12 residues. CDR1 is SEHNR, CDR2 FQNEAQ, per germline (reference sequence). V lost 8 bases to trimming and J lost 5 bases, with 12 bases between them. The CDR3 reads CASERGGTEAFF. The DNA for the CDR3 is TGTGCCAGCGAGCGGGGAGGGACTGAAGCTTTCTTT.

This chain links TRBV4-1 with TRBJ2-5; D may match TRBD1 or TRBD2 (5 bases each). Germline CDR1 reads MGHRA; CDR2 reads YSYEKL. Trimming took 3 bases from V and 7 from J, leaving 12 bases between them. This CDR3 is built from 13 residues. CDR3 DNA: TGCGCCAGCAGCCAGGGACCCGTAGGGACCCAGTACTTC. Amino acids: CASSQGPVGTQYF.

With regard to this clonotype: With a much larger clone just one base away, this may be a read error. The chain recombines TRBV6-1 with TRBJ2-1, with 11 nucleotides matching TRBD2. Trimming at V came to 3 bases and at J to 8 bases, leaving 9 bases not matched to a gene. Germline-derived CDR1 and CDR2 are MNHNS and SASEGT. This CDR3 spans 16 amino acids. The CDR3 nucleotides read TGTGCCAGCAGTGATACACTAGCGGGAGTTAGGGATGAGCAGTTCTTC. This encodes CASSDTLAGVRDEQFF.

This clonotype was observed many times. The chain uses TRBV11-2 and TRBJ2-5, with D unresolved. The germline V and J ends were trimmed by 6 bases and 5 bases, with 10 bases remaining between them. The CDR3 has 12 amino acids. Germline lookup yields CDR1 SGHAT and CDR2 FQNNGV. CDR3 sequence: CASSSSGETQYF. The CDR3, as DNA: TGTGCCAGCAGTTCCTCCGGGGAGACCCAGTACTTC.

The chain uses TRBV28 and TRBJ2-1; D gene unclear. The ends were cut back, 2 bases at V and 6 bases at J, with 14 bases in the middle. The germline V gene has CDR1 MDHEN and CDR2 SYDVKM. The CDR3 contains 15 residues. The CDR3 nucleotides read TGTGCCAGCAGTTTACTAGGTCCCCGGGCCAATGAGCAGTTCTTC. Protein: CASSLLGPRANEQFF.

The chain couples TRBV7-6 to TRBJ2-1; TRBD2 agrees at 15 bases. CDR3 length: 18 residues. The V gene's germline CDR1 is SGHVS and CDR2 FNYEAQ. J was trimmed by 4 bases and V by 5 bases; bases with no gene match: 9. The CDR3 nucleotides are TGTGCCAGCAGCGACGGGACTAGCGGGAGGATCTGGTACAATGAGCAGTTCTTC. It translates to CASSDGTSGRIWYNEQFF.

The chain recombines TRBV12-3 or TRBV12-4 with TRBJ1-4; D is uncertain. This CDR3 has 11 residues. V lost 5 bases and J lost 13, with 11 bases in between. CDR3 DNA sequence: TGTGCCAGCAGTGTCGGGGTCGGACTGTTTTTT. It is translated as CASSVGVGLFF.